The 16 T cell receptor beta chains in this list originate from one sample, sequenced in a study of T-cell reconstitution after alpha-beta-depleted transplantation in children. Unique molecular identifiers featured in how the TCRbeta library was prepared. TCRdb redid the calling of the PCR reads with MiXCR, one entry per CDR3 protein. Of more than 200,000 distinct CDR3 sequences listed, 7% to 9% are singletons. The specimen comprised PBMCs, mostly from graft donor cells, sampled 360 days after TCRalphabeta/CD19-depleted stem cell transplant. The receptors come from a male patient between 2 and 10 years old who had a stem cell transplant for acute myeloid leukemia, so the T cells may come from the graft donor.

V gene TRBV3-1 combines with J gene TRBJ2-3, with 7 bases identical to TRBD2. CDR1 is LGHDT and CDR2 is YNNKEL in the germline V gene (reference sequence). V dropped 6 bases and J dropped 2; count of bases not matched to a gene: 20. The CDR3 loop spans 19 amino acids. CDR3 sequence reads: CASSFWGVYGGGPTDTQYF. CDR3 bases: TGTGCCAGCAGTTTTTGGGGAGTGTATGGCGGGGGACCCACAGATACGCAGTATTTT.

The sample holds many counts of this clonotype. The chain combines TRBV3-1 with TRBJ2-7; D not resolved. V gave up 2 bases and J gave up 2 bases, with 13 bases separating them. CDR1 and CDR2 (germline): LGHDT, YNNKEL (reference sequence). This CDR3 has 15 residues. CDR3 sequence reads: CASSQSWAETYEQYF. CDR3 in DNA: TGTGCCAGCAGCCAATCCTGGGCCGAGACCTACGAGCAGTACTTC.

There are many counts of this clonotype. The V gene is TRBV6-5, the J gene TRBJ2-7; 10 bases line up with TRBD2. The ends lost 7 bases at V and 1 base at J; junction bases unmatched: 4. This CDR3 is 14 amino acids long. Germline assignment: CDR1 MNHEY and CDR2 SVGAGI. The CDR3: CASNGTSVSYEQYV. The CDR3 coding sequence is TGTGCCAGCAACGGGACTAGCGTATCCTACGAGCAGTACGTC.

In this sample, this clonotype turned up many times. The gene calls are TRBV9 and TRBJ2-1, with D hard to call. V was shortened by 4 bases and J by 4 bases, with 6 bases between the two germline ends. The CDR3 length is 12 residues. Germline V gene sequence: CDR1 SGDLS, CDR2 YYNGEE. In nucleotides, the CDR3 is TGTGCCAGCAGCCCAGGATACAATGAGCAGTTCTTC. This codes for CASSPGYNEQFF. The whole variable domain, remainder taken from reference TRBV9 and TRBJ2-1, is DSGVTQTPKHLITATGQRVTLRCSPRSGDLSVYWYQQSLDQGLQFLIQYYNGEERAKGNILERFSAQQFPDLHSELNLSSLELGDSALYFCASSPGYNEQFFGPGTRLTVL.

This clonotype appeared many times. The V gene is TRBV10-3, the J gene TRBJ2-7; D remains unclear. The V gene's germline CDR1 is ENHRY and CDR2 SYGVKD. The V and J ends lost 2 bases and 3 bases respectively, with 8 bases between them. The CDR3 spans 13 residues. CDR3 nucleotides: TGTGCCATCAGTGAGGATATGTACTACGAGCAGTACTTC. It specifies CAISEDMYYEQYF.

This clonotype has just a few counts. The rearrangement uses TRBV12-3 or TRBV12-4 and TRBJ2-5; 8 bases line up with TRBD1. Losses at the gene ends were 8 bases for V and 5 bases for J; bases not matched to a gene: 4. The CDR3 contains 12 residues. The CDR3 is CASSDRDETQYF. The CDR3, as DNA: TGTGCCAGCTCGGACAGGGACGAGACCCAGTACTTC.

This clonotype occurred a few times. This chain connects TRBV20-1 to TRBJ1-1; maybe TRBD1 (6 bases). The CDR3 covers 16 residues. Germline values: CDR1 DFQATT, CDR2 SNEGSKA (reference sequence). V shed 0 bases and J shed 1 base, with 15 bases lying between them. As DNA, the CDR3 is TGCAGTGCTAGAGATTCGGGGGGGGCGCGGAACACTGAAGCTTTCTTT. Translating gives CSARDSGGARNTEAFF.

This clonotype was recorded a few times. This rearrangement joins TRBV4-3 to TRBJ2-7, with D uncertain. The germline V gene has CDR1 LGHNA and CDR2 YSLEER. The CDR3 is made up of 15 amino acids. V was trimmed by 4 bases and J by 3 bases, leaving 16 bases between them. The CDR3 loop reads CASSRRRVALYEQYF. CDR3 nucleotide sequence: TGCGCCAGCAGCCGTCGCCGGGTTGCTCTCTACGAGCAGTACTTC.

The rearrangement links TRBV7-9 to TRBJ2-3; 7 bases fit TRBD1. J was trimmed by 3 bases and V by 5 bases; bases with no gene match: 11. From germline, CDR1 is SEHNR and CDR2 FQNEAQ (reference sequence). There are 16 residues in the CDR3. The CDR3 region is CASSPWDSRGTDTQYF. In DNA form, the CDR3 reads TGTGCCAGCAGCCCGTGGGACAGCCGCGGAACAGATACGCAGTATTTT.

The chain combines TRBV6-1 with TRBJ1-2; D is undetermined. The germline V gene has CDR1 MNHNS and CDR2 SASEGT. The CDR3 totals 15 residues. V lost 1 base and J 1 base, leaving 10 bases between the germline ends. CDR3 nucleotide sequence: TGTGCCAGCAGTGAAGGACGGCGACTTAACTATGGCTACACCTTC. Residues: CASSEGRRLNYGYTF.

The chain combines TRBV28 with TRBJ2-3; TRBD2 matches at 9 bases. From germline, CDR1 is MDHEN and CDR2 SYDVKM. The V gene end was trimmed by 7 bases and the J gene end by 1 base; junction bases not matched to a gene: 0. The CDR3 is 13 amino acids. Here the CDR3 reads CASTSGGTDTQYF. The CDR3 bases are TGTGCCAGCACTAGCGGGGGCACAGATACGCAGTATTTT.

J is TRBJ2-2 and V is TRBV11-2, with D unresolved. The CDR3 loop spans 15 amino acids. Trimming removed 5 bases from V and 4 bases from J, with 14 bases in between. The germline V gene encodes CDR1 SGHAT and CDR2 FQNNGV. The DNA of the CDR3 is TGTGCCAGCAGCCCCCCGTTCCTTTTCACCGGGGAGCTGTTTTTT. Translating gives CASSPPFLFTGELFF. Combining the CDR3 with reference TRBV11-2 and TRBJ2-2 gives the whole variable domain EAGVAQSPRYKIIEKRQSVAFWCNPISGHATLYWYQQILGQGPKLLIQFQNNGVVDDSQLPKDRFSAERLKGVDSTLKIQPAKLEDSAVYLCASSPPFLFTGELFFGEGSRLTVL.

This chain links TRBV5-6 with TRBJ2-7; 12 bases align to TRBD2. CDR1 and CDR2 (germline): SGHDT, YYEEEE. Trimming took 1 base from V and 5 from J; bases not matched to a gene: 7. The CDR3 covers 16 residues. CDR3 region: CASSLFSGLAGNEQYF. CDR3 nucleotides: TGTGCCAGCAGCTTGTTTTCGGGACTAGCGGGCAACGAGCAGTACTTC.

This chain uses TRBV5-5 with TRBJ1-4; D remains unclear. Germline values: CDR1 SGHKS, CDR2 YYEKEE (reference sequence). Trimming removed 0 bases from V and 1 base from J, with 10 bases in between. The length of the CDR3 is 16 residues. Here the CDR3 DNA reads TGTGCCAGCAGCTTGGAAACGGCCCGAACTAATGAAAAACTGTTTTTT. Protein product: CASSLETARTNEKLFF. The whole variable domain, filled in from reference TRBV5-5 and TRBJ1-4, reads DAGVTQSPTHLIKTRGQQVTLRCSPISGHKSVSWYQQVLGQGPQFIFQYYEKEERGRGNFPDRFSARQFPNYSSELNVNALLLGDSALYLCASSLETARTNEKLFFGSGTQLSVL.

The table lists this clonotype with a few counts. One junction end disagrees with the germline gene, perhaps due to a read error. The chain links TRBV12-3 or TRBV12-4 to TRBJ1-5, with 9 bases matching TRBD1. This CDR3 is built from 14 residues. CDR3 region: CASRSTGGNQPQHF. In DNA form, the CDR3 reads TGTGCCAGCCGCAGCACAGGGGGCAACCAGCCCCAGCATTTT.

This clonotype was counted at least ten times. The chain has TRBV6-2 or TRBV6-3 and TRBJ2-7; 9 bases match TRBD1. The length of the CDR3 is 15 residues. Germline-derived CDR1 and CDR2 are MNHEY and SVGEGT. Trimming cost V 7 bases and J 7 bases; bases outside gene matches: 14. The CDR3: CASTQRDRVSGEQYF. DNA of the CDR3: TGTGCCAGCACCCAAAGGGACAGGGTGTCGGGAGAGCAGTACTTC.